These 20 T cell receptor beta chains were sequenced from one sample in a study of CD8 T cells in ankylosing spondylitis. TCRdb recomputed calls from the 5' RACE reads with MiXCR, one row per CDR3 protein. This sample has about 270,000 distinct CDR3 sequences, with roughly 32% found just once. The sequencing sample was made of blood, either unsorted or a sorted T cell fraction (not recorded which). These receptors were obtained from a male donor with ankylosing spondylitis or in good health (not recorded which).

Comments on this clonotype: Its ends do not fully match the called genes, so a read error is possible. The chain couples TRBV12-3 or TRBV12-4 to TRBJ1-5; perhaps TRBD1 as D (5 bases). This CDR3 region has 18 residues. CDR3 nucleotide sequence: TGTGCCCGCAGTTCATCCCGGGACCGCGAGTATAGCAATCAGCCCCAGCATTTT. Protein product: CARSSSRDREYSNQPQHF.

This clonotype was seen only a few times. The chain links TRBV6-1 to TRBJ2-3, with 7 bases identical to TRBD1. From germline, CDR1 is MNHNS and CDR2 SASEGT. The CDR3 runs to 15 residues. With V trimmed by 9 bases and J by 6 bases, 15 bases remained unmatched. CDR3 amino acids: CASGYRGLSGDTQYF. The CDR3 coding sequence is TGTGCCAGTGGATACAGGGGTCTATCGGGGGATACGCAGTATTTT.

The chain recombines TRBV20-1 with TRBJ2-1, with TRBD2 identical over 8 bases. V lost 1 base and J lost 4; bases outside the gene matches: 0. From germline, CDR1 is DFQATT and CDR2 SNEGSKA (reference sequence). CDR3 length: 13 residues. Here the CDR3 reads CSARAGGYNEQFF. The CDR3 coding sequence is TGCAGTGCTAGAGCGGGGGGGTACAATGAGCAGTTCTTC.

This chain joins TRBV7-8 and TRBJ2-1; 8 nucleotides align to TRBD2. There are 16 residues in the CDR3. The V gene's germline CDR1 is SGHVS and CDR2 FQNEAQ. The V and J ends lost 1 base and 7 bases, in that order; junction bases with no gene match: 9. This CDR3 reads CASSLVFGGGINEQFF. In DNA, the CDR3 is TGTGCCAGCAGCTTAGTCTTCGGCGGGGGGATAAATGAGCAGTTCTTC. The complete variable domain, with remaining parts taken from reference TRBV7-8 and TRBJ2-1, reads GAGVSQSPRYKVAKRGQDVALRCDPISGHVSLFWYQQALGQGPEFLTYFQNEAQLDKSGLPSDRFFAERPEGSVSTLKIQRTQQEDSAVYLCASSLVFGGGINEQFFGPGTRLTVL.

The sample holds a few counts of this clonotype. This chain connects TRBV20-1 to TRBJ2-2; no firm D call. The CDR3 sequence is 14 residues long. The V and J ends lost 5 bases and 3 bases respectively, with 13 bases between them. Germline assignment: CDR1 DFQATT and CDR2 SNEGSKA (reference sequence). This chain's CDR3 is CSAHPSRYTGELFF. Written as DNA, the CDR3 is TGCAGTGCTCATCCCAGTCGGTACACCGGGGAGCTGTTTTTT.

The CDR3 loop reads CSASEGTDTQYF. CDR3 bases: TGCAGTGCTAGCGAAGGCACAGATACGCAGTATTTT. V gene TRBV20-1 combines with J gene TRBJ2-3; unclear D gene. This CDR3 is 12 amino acids long. The V gene's germline CDR1 is DFQATT and CDR2 SNEGSKA (reference sequence). The V end lost 3 bases, the J end lost 1 base, and 5 bases lay between the germline ends.

The rearrangement joins TRBV28 to TRBJ1-2, with unresolved D. The CDR3 is made up of 12 amino acids. Germline-derived CDR1 and CDR2 are MDHEN and SYDVKM. V lost 7 bases to trimming and J lost 4 bases, with 10 bases between them. CDR3 DNA: TGTGCCAGCAAGACACTGAGCTATGGCTACACCTTC. This sequence encodes CASKTLSYGYTF.

The V and J genes are TRBV10-3 and TRBJ2-5, with 7 positions matching TRBD1. J was trimmed by 2 bases and V by 6 bases; bases with no gene match: 3. Germline CDR1 is ENHRY and CDR2 is SYGVKD. The CDR3 runs 13 residues. The CDR3 spells CAIRGTEQETQYF. As DNA, the CDR3 is TGTGCCATCAGGGGGACAGAACAAGAGACCCAGTACTTC.

There are many counts of this clonotype. The gene calls are TRBV20-1 and TRBJ1-1; no clear D. Trimming removed 8 bases at V and 5 bases at J, with 18 bases between. Germline V gives CDR1 DFQATT, CDR2 SNEGSKA (reference sequence). The CDR3 sequence is 13 residues long. As DNA, the CDR3 is TGCAGTCGCGGAGGCCTGGGGAGGACTGAAGCTTTCTTT. It translates to CSRGGLGRTEAFF.

The chain employs TRBV7-8 and TRBJ2-5; tentative D call: TRBD1 (6 bases). The germline CDR1 and CDR2 sequences are SGHVS and FQNEAQ. CDR3 length: 15 residues. Trimming cost V 1 base and J 4 bases, with 13 bases left between them. CDR3 bases: TGTGCCAGCAGCTTAGACAGGGTCCCAGGAGAGACCCAGTACTTC. Its translation: CASSLDRVPGETQYF.

This clonotype was seen a handful of times. The V gene is TRBV12-3 or TRBV12-4, the J gene TRBJ2-3; the D is unclear. The CDR3 is 14 amino acids. V gave up 5 bases and J gave up 0 bases, with 9 bases separating them. The CDR3 loop is CASSPPSSTDTQYF. In DNA, the CDR3 is TGTGCCAGCAGTCCACCTTCGAGCACAGATACGCAGTATTTT.

This clonotype showed up just a few times. The chain recombines TRBV20-1 with TRBJ2-7; D tentatively reads TRBD1 or TRBD2 (6 bases each). CDR1 is DFQATT and CDR2 is SNEGSKA in the germline V gene (reference sequence). V was pared by 3 bases and J by 4 bases, with 16 bases between. The CDR3 sequence is 14 residues long. The CDR3 coding sequence is TGCAGTGCTAGTCCCCCGGGGGCGGTTTACGAGCAGTACTTC. It yields the protein CSASPPGAVYEQYF.

The chain couples TRBV20-1 to TRBJ1-2; 7 positions match TRBD1. J lost 0 bases, V lost 5 bases, and 3 bases had no gene match. The CDR3 is 13 residues long. Germline values: CDR1 DFQATT, CDR2 SNEGSKA (reference sequence). In DNA, the CDR3 is TGCAGTGCTGGGGACAGAACTAACTATGGCTACACCTTC. Amino acid sequence: CSAGDRTNYGYTF.

This clonotype has more than one count but fewer than ten. This chain connects TRBV27 to TRBJ2-7; TRBD1 might be the D (5 bases). Germline assignment: CDR1 MNHEY and CDR2 SMNVEV (reference sequence). The CDR3 consists of 14 residues. Between the trimmed V and J ends, which lost 6 bases and 0 bases, there was a span of 12 bases. CDR3 amino acids: CASSLSTDSYEQYF. The CDR3 DNA reads TGTGCCAGCAGCCTTTCGACAGACTCCTACGAGCAGTACTTC.

This clonotype was detected a few times. V is TRBV6-1 and J is TRBJ1-2, with 8 positions matching TRBD1. Per the germline V gene, CDR1 is MNHNS and CDR2 is SASEGT. CDR3 size: 11 residues. V trimming: 4 bases; J trimming: 8 bases; junction bases outside the gene matches: 0. The CDR3 region is CASSGTGGYTF. In DNA form, the CDR3 reads TGTGCCAGCAGTGGGACAGGGGGCTACACCTTC.

This CDR3 reads CASSLGWGQGADTQYF. DNA for the CDR3: TGTGCCAGCAGCTTGGGCTGGGGACAGGGAGCAGATACGCAGTATTTT. The chain combines TRBV5-4 with TRBJ2-3, with TRBD1 identical over 9 bases. J lost 4 bases, V lost 0 bases, and 6 bases had no gene match. In germline, CDR1 is SGHNT, CDR2 YYREEE (reference sequence). The CDR3 sequence is 16 residues long.

V and J are TRBV5-1 and TRBJ2-2; D remains ambiguous. This CDR3 is 16 amino acids long. V was pared by 0 bases and J by 4 bases, with 13 bases between. Per the germline V gene, CDR1 is SGHRS and CDR2 is YFSETQ. The CDR3 spells CASSLGHLPATGELFF. The CDR3 nucleotides are TGCGCCAGCAGCTTGGGACACCTCCCAGCCACCGGGGAGCTGTTTTTT.

V and J are TRBV6-1 and TRBJ2-3, with TRBD1 matching over 9 bases. The germline gives CDR1 MNHNS, CDR2 SASEGT. V was clipped by 3 bases and J by 4 bases; unmatched bases: 14. The CDR3 spans 18 residues. CDR3 amino acids: CASSDISIVGQGADTQYF. CDR3 DNA: TGTGCCAGCAGTGACATTTCAATCGTGGGACAGGGCGCAGATACGCAGTATTTT.

This clonotype was counted a few times. The genes are TRBV10-3 and TRBJ1-2; D gene unclear. Deletions cut 8 bases from V and 6 bases from J, with 19 bases between. Germline V CDR1 and CDR2: ENHRY, SYGVKD. The CDR3 consists of 14 residues. The CDR3 region has the DNA TGTGCCATCCGCCCGGAGCCTCCCGGGGATGGCTACACCTTC. Translated, it gives CAIRPEPPGDGYTF.

This clonotype was counted only a few times. The J gene is TRBJ2-3, the V gene TRBV10-3; perhaps TRBD1 as D (5 bases). Germline V CDR1 and CDR2: ENHRY, SYGVKD. The CDR3 covers 13 residues. V lost 7 bases and J lost 0, with 8 bases in between. The CDR3 coding sequence is TGTGCCATCACCCCAGGGAGCACAGATACGCAGTATTTT. Encoded protein: CAITPGSTDTQYF.